This T cell receptor (beta chain) was captured in a study of T cells expressing NK-cell markers. Per germline, CDR1 SGDLS and CDR2 YYNGEE. The CDR3 has 15 residues. TCRdb re-called the 5' RACE reads, yielding one record per CDR3 amino acid sequence without DNA. The sample shows about 550,000 distinct CDR3 sequences, and approximately 3.6% sits with its ten largest clones. Sequenced material: blood T cells: a sorted CD56 or NKG2C T cell subset, CD4+ or CD8+ T cells, or bulk PBMC T cells (not recorded which). This clonotype was sampled from a man aged 18 to 29 in good health. V usage is TRBV9 and J usage is TRBJ2-1; the D call of TRBD2 rests on TCRdb alone, since no DNA is present to check it. CDR3: CASSVSLGLYNEQFF. The entire variable domain, with the rest obtained from reference TRBV9 and TRBJ2-1, is as follows: DSGVTQTPKHLITATGQRVTLRCSPRSGDLSVYWYQQSLDQGLQFLIQYYNGEERAKGNILERFSAQQFPDLHSELNLSSLELGDSALYFCASSVSLGLYNEQFFGPGTRLTVL.